The 28 T cell receptor beta chains given below trace back to one sample, sequenced in a study of radiotherapy plus CTLA-4 blockade in lung cancer listed by TCRdb under 2018. The method was the immunoSEQ multiplex PCR assay. TCRdb obtained this table from immuneACCESS and retained in-frame rearrangements with V and J assigned. These tables miss some clones; where compared with another copy, unresolved V genes account for less than half of the shortfall, and the remainder is unexplained. This sample comprises over 85,000 clones, 80% to 85% of them detected only once. The ten most abundant clones make up 20% to 30% of the sample. This sample comprised peripheral blood, obtained from a patient treated with radiotherapy plus ipilimumab. All receptors come from a human donor with non-small cell lung cancer that progressed on radiotherapy plus ipilimumab.

The V gene is TRBV25-1, the J gene TRBJ1-2, with TRBD1 as a possible D gene (5 bases). Between the trimmed V and J ends, which lost 5 bases and 5 bases, there was a span of 21 bases. Germline CDR1 is MGHDK and CDR2 is SYGVNS. The CDR3 contains 16 residues. CDR3 in DNA: TGTGCCAGCAGTTCGCACCTAGGAGGGGAGATATATGGCTACACCTTC. The encoded protein is CASSSHLGGEIYGYTF.

The V and J genes are TRBV28 and TRBJ2-1, with TRBD2 matching over 9 bases. Trimming took 3 bases from V and 5 from J; bases not matched to a gene: 8. The germline gives CDR1 MDHEN, CDR2 SYDVKM. This CDR3 comprises 16 residues. For the CDR3, the DNA is TGTGCCAGCAGTTTGCGGGAGGGCGTTTGGAACAATGAGCAGTTCTTC. It specifies CASSLREGVWNNEQFF.

The table lists this clone with a count of one. The chain joins TRBV29-1 to TRBJ1-2; D is perhaps TRBD1 (6 bases). There are 16 residues in the CDR3. Germline CDR1 SQVTM, CDR2 ANQGSEA. V was clipped by 0 bases and J by 4 bases, with 18 bases between them. CDR3 bases: TGCAGCGTTGAAGATTGGGCAGGGGTCCAAAGCTATGGCTACACCTTC. The encoded protein is CSVEDWAGVQSYGYTF.

The chain has TRBV6-1 and TRBJ2-7, with D maybe TRBD2 (6 bases). CDR3 length: 12 amino acids. Trimming took 6 bases from V and 6 from J, leaving 12 bases between them. Germline V CDR1 and CDR2: MNHNS, SASEGT. Here the CDR3 reads CASSATSVEQYV. The CDR3 coding sequence is TGTGCCAGCAGCGCGACTAGTGTCGAGCAGTACGTC.

The CDR3 DNA is TGTGCCAGCAGCGAAGGACAGGGGGCATATCAGCCCCAGCATTTT. As protein: CASSEGQGAYQPQHF. This sequence joins TRBV9 and TRBJ1-5, with 11 positions matching TRBD1. The CDR3 is made up of 15 amino acids. The V gene's germline CDR1 is SGDLS and CDR2 YYNGEE. Losses at the gene ends were 3 bases for V and 5 bases for J; bases not matched to a gene: 4.

The rearrangement links TRBV6-5 to TRBJ1-4; 8 bases map to TRBD1. The CDR3 sequence is 14 residues long. Germline values: CDR1 MNHEY, CDR2 SVGAGI. V shed 4 bases and J 5 bases; nucleotides not matched to a gene: 3. The CDR3 protein is CASSSGTGNEKLFF. The CDR3 DNA follows: TGTGCCAGCAGTTCCGGGACAGGCAATGAAAAACTGTTTTTT.

This clone came up once. The chain carries TRBV5-6 and TRBJ1-1, with D maybe TRBD1 (6 bases). Germline V gene data show CDR1 as SGHDT and CDR2 as YYEEEE. The CDR3 runs to 16 residues. V was cut by 4 bases and J by 0 bases, with 16 bases left in between. CDR3 region: CASSKDPRTVNTEAFF. The CDR3 nucleotides are TGTGCCAGCAGCAAAGACCCTAGGACAGTGAACACTGAAGCTTTCTTT.

The chain links TRBV27 to TRBJ2-1; the D gene is possibly TRBD2 (5 bases). This CDR3 spans 18 amino acids. Germline V gene data show CDR1 as MNHEY and CDR2 as SMNVEV (reference sequence). V was pared by 1 base and J by 0 bases, with 16 bases between. CDR3 nucleotides: TGTGCCAGCAGTTTATACGGGTCAGCGGTTAGCTCCTACAATGAGCAGTTCTTC. Translated: CASSLYGSAVSSYNEQFF.

CDR3 nucleotide sequence: TGTGCCAGCAGTTTCGAACGTACGCAGTATTTT. Translated, it gives CASSFERTQYF. This chain links TRBV28 with TRBJ2-3; D is unresolved. V lost 3 bases and J lost 8, with 6 bases in between. This CDR3 has 11 amino acids. Looked up from germline, CDR1 is MDHEN and CDR2 is SYDVKM.

The rearrangement links TRBV29-1 to TRBJ2-7, with TRBD2 matching over 13 bases. The V gene end was trimmed by 6 bases and the J gene end by 4 bases; junction bases not matched to a gene: 9. Germline CDR1 is SQVTM and CDR2 is ANQGSEA. There are 15 residues in the CDR3. The CDR3 sequence: CSVTGLAGEGYEQYV. The CDR3 DNA is TGCAGCGTGACCGGACTAGCGGGAGAGGGGTACGAGCAGTACGTC.

CDR3 in DNA: TGTGCCAGCATTGGGGATTGGGGAACCGGGGAGCTGTTTTTT. Translating gives CASIGDWGTGELFF. The rearrangement uses TRBV27 and TRBJ2-2; D is ambiguous. The CDR3 spans 14 residues. V lost 7 bases, J lost 5 bases, and 14 bases lay in between. The germline CDR1 and CDR2 sequences are MNHEY and SMNVEV (reference sequence).

The chain is built from TRBV9 and TRBJ2-3; D gene uncertain. Per the germline V gene, CDR1 is SGDLS and CDR2 is YYNGEE. This CDR3 comprises 15 residues. Trimming removed 0 bases from V and 0 bases from J, with 8 bases in between. The CDR3: CASSVGRSSTDTQYF. The CDR3 coding sequence is TGTGCCAGCAGCGTAGGACGGAGTAGCACAGATACGCAGTATTTT.

The V gene is TRBV12-5, the J gene TRBJ2-7; TRBD2 is a possible D gene (5 bases). Per germline, CDR1 LGHNT and CDR2 FRNRAP. With 6 bases removed from V and 4 bases from J, the gap between germline ends came to 7 bases. The CDR3 is 11 residues long. As DNA, the CDR3 is TGTGCTAGTGGCCTAGCTTACGAGCAGTACTTC. Translating gives CASGLAYEQYF. The full variable domain, rest sourced from reference TRBV12-5 and TRBJ2-7, is DARVTQTPRHKVTEMGQEVTMRCQPILGHNTVFWYRQTMMQGLELLAYFRNRAPLDDSGMPKDRFSAEMPDATLATLKIQPSEPRDSAVYFCASGLAYEQYFGPGTRLTVT.

CDR3: CASSERTGGMNTEAFF. The CDR3 DNA follows: TGTGCCAGCAGCGAGCGGACAGGGGGGATGAACACTGAAGCTTTCTTT. The chain links TRBV9 to TRBJ1-1, with 10 bases that match TRBD1. Germline CDR1 SGDLS, CDR2 YYNGEE. J lost 0 bases, V lost 3 bases, and 5 bases had no gene match. This CDR3 region has 16 residues.

This clone was seen more than once but under ten times. The chain couples TRBV28 to TRBJ2-2; no clear D. Trimming pared 5 bases from V and 4 bases from J, leaving 5 bases between. The CDR3 length is 12 residues. Per the germline V gene, CDR1 is MDHEN and CDR2 is SYDVKM. The CDR3 loop reads CASSPITGELFF. CDR3 nucleotides: TGTGCCAGCAGTCCCATCACCGGGGAGCTGTTTTTT.

The rearrangement joins TRBV11-2 to TRBJ2-2, with 8 nucleotides matching TRBD1. The trim removed 3 bases at V and 1 base at J, leaving 1 base unmatched. Germline V gene sequence: CDR1 SGHAT, CDR2 FQNNGV. The CDR3 runs to 15 residues. CDR3 amino acids: CASSFGTGNTGELFF. CDR3 nucleotide sequence: TGTGCCAGCAGCTTCGGGACAGGGAACACCGGGGAGCTGTTTTTT.

V gene TRBV28 combines with J gene TRBJ1-2; TRBD1 is a possible D gene (6 bases). The CDR3 has 14 residues. Trimming took off 3 bases at V and 4 bases at J, with 12 bases between the two ends. Germline values: CDR1 MDHEN, CDR2 SYDVKM. The chain's CDR3 is CASSFQQGFYGYTF. The CDR3 DNA sequence: TGTGCCAGCAGTTTCCAACAGGGTTTCTATGGCTACACCTTC.

The chain has TRBV10-2 and TRBJ2-5; possible D gene TRBD1, 6 bases. The CDR3 runs to 15 residues. V lost 1 base and J 5 bases, leaving 14 bases between the germline ends. CDR1 and CDR2 (germline): WSHSY, SAAADI. The CDR3 reads CASSELGGNWETQYF. Written as DNA, the CDR3 is TGCGCCAGCAGTGAGTTAGGGGGAAACTGGGAGACCCAGTACTTC.

The rearrangement uses TRBV28 and TRBJ2-3; no clear D. CDR1 is MDHEN and CDR2 is SYDVKM in the germline V gene. There are 12 residues in the CDR3. Trimming removed 6 bases from V and 10 bases from J, with 14 bases in between. The CDR3 region is CASSPGPGAQYF. CDR3 DNA: TGTGCCAGCAGCCCCGGCCCCGGAGCGCAGTATTTT.

This rearrangement joins TRBV6-1 to TRBJ2-7; 9 bases line up with TRBD1. The V gene end was trimmed by 10 bases and the J gene end by 2 bases; junction bases not matched to a gene: 6. This CDR3 region has 13 residues. The V gene's germline CDR1 is MNHNS and CDR2 SASEGT. CDR3: CATDRGGTYEQYF. In DNA, the CDR3 is TGTGCCACCGACAGGGGGGGCACCTACGAGCAGTACTTC.

This clone was seen just once. The rearrangement joins TRBV21-1 to TRBJ2-7; TRBD2 is taken as the D call from the table, unchecked against the DNA. TRBV21-1 is a listed pseudogene. The CDR3 has 12 amino acids. In DNA form, the CDR3 reads TGTGCCAGCAGCAAACCGGGACTAGCGGGAGGTGTC. It translates to CASSKPGLAGGV.

The chain employs TRBV6-1 and TRBJ2-7; TRBD1 aligns across 8 bases. The trim removed 2 bases at V and 0 bases at J, leaving 3 bases unmatched. Germline V gene data show CDR1 as MNHNS and CDR2 as SASEGT. The CDR3 loop spans 15 amino acids. The DNA for the CDR3 is TGTGCCAGCAGTGAACGGACAGGGAGCTCCTACGAGCAGTACGTC. This translates into CASSERTGSSYEQYV.

The gene calls are TRBV27 and TRBJ2-7; D is unclear. CDR3 length equals 13 residues. Trimming took 8 bases from V and 4 from J, leaving 15 bases between them. Germline V gives CDR1 MNHEY, CDR2 SMNVEV (reference sequence). CDR3 amino acids: CASGRWNAYEQYF. DNA of the CDR3: TGTGCCAGCGGACGCTGGAATGCTTACGAGCAGTACTTC.

The genes are TRBV7-2 and TRBJ2-1; TRBD2 aligns across 7 bases. The trim removed 2 bases at V and 8 bases at J, leaving 12 bases unmatched. Germline V lookup: CDR1 SGHTA, CDR2 FQGNSA. This CDR3 region has 16 residues. CDR3 residues: CASSLRGRALGDEQFF. As DNA, the CDR3 is TGTGCCAGCAGCTTAAGAGGGAGGGCCCTCGGCGATGAGCAGTTCTTC.

V and J are TRBV12-5 and TRBJ2-1; the match to TRBD1 covers 7 bases. V dropped 0 bases and J dropped 7; count of bases not matched to a gene: 12. This CDR3 region has 17 residues. Germline values: CDR1 LGHNT, CDR2 FRNRAP. CDR3 protein: CASGLVLSGQAPNEQFF. The DNA for the CDR3 is TGTGCTAGTGGTTTGGTACTCAGCGGACAGGCCCCAAATGAGCAGTTCTTC.

The chain has TRBV2 and TRBJ2-7, with D hard to call. V lost 7 bases, J lost 2 bases, and 12 bases lay in between. CDR3 size: 13 residues. The germline V gene has CDR1 SNHLY and CDR2 FYNNEI. The CDR3 DNA reads as TGTGCCAGCATGCAAACCCTCGCCTACGAGCAGTACTTC. Protein: CASMQTLAYEQYF.

This clone turned up a few times. The gene calls are TRBV7-2 and TRBJ2-3, with TRBD1 as a possible D gene (5 bases). Germline V gene lookup returns CDR1 SGHTA and CDR2 FQGNSA. Trimming took 3 bases from V and 2 from J, leaving 12 bases between them. CDR3 size: 15 residues. CDR3 sequence: CASSLGRRPTDTQYF. The CDR3 DNA reads as TGTGCCAGCAGCTTGGGGCGGAGACCCACAGATACGCAGTATTTT.

V is TRBV7-2 and J is TRBJ2-1; 8 bases line up with TRBD2. Per germline, CDR1 SGHTA and CDR2 FQGNSA. Trimming at V came to 1 base and at J to 7 bases, leaving 9 bases not matched to a gene. This CDR3 has 16 residues. CDR3 sequence reads: CASSLGPAGEGNEQFF. CDR3 DNA: TGTGCCAGCAGCTTAGGTCCAGCGGGAGAAGGGAATGAGCAGTTCTTC.